The present entry profiles one T cell receptor (beta chain) with its context. The antigen remains unidentified. Produced via immunoSEQ multiplex PCR; TCRdb's table is partial and in-frame only. The sample has some 80,000 clones; roughly nine tenths are singletons. The record originates from a study of T cell responses to AZD1222 COVID-19 vaccine. Turning to the study itself: Combined were second doses at about 4 or about 12 weeks.

CDR3 length: 18 residues. V was pared by 3 bases and J by 2 bases, with 14 bases of the junction left unmatched. CDR1 and CDR2 from the germline V gene are MDHEN and SYDVKM. Whole-study results and caveats: CD4 TCRs covered the whole spike, strongest at regions 160-218 and 743-854. Donors were mostly white British, more females; clonal diversity possibly underestimated. At study baseline, merely several AZD1222 recipients were seropositive.

This sequence joins TRBV28 and TRBJ2-5; 8 bases fit TRBD1. The sequence was obtained from an adult in good health. The sequenced sample was peripheral blood, obtained on day 0 of AZD1222 vaccination. Written as DNA, the CDR3 is TGTGCCAGCAGTTTTCCCCTAACGACAGGGGTCAGGCAAGAGACCCAGTACTTC. It codes for CASSFPLTTGVRQETQYF.